The 10 T cell receptor beta chains reported below all come from one sample, sequenced in a study of post-analysis software for immune sequencing data. Their antigens remain unidentified. Presence of unique molecular identifiers characterized the TCR beta cDNA libraries. One entry per CDR3 protein results from TCRdb running MiXCR on the PCR reads. The table has hundreds of thousands of distinct CDR3 sequences, 59% seen once. General study results and limits: Compared with controls, patients had more of about five TRBV segments, including TRBV5-6, TRBV5-1 and TRBV20-1.

The specimen was blood. The receptor source for this set is a girl aged 2 to 9 with multiple sclerosis.

There are a few counts of this clonotype. The chain uses TRBV6-6 and TRBJ1-6; TRBD1 aligns across 8 bases. With 7 bases clipped from V and 8 bases from J, the junction kept 10 bases outside the gene matches. The CDR3 sequence is 15 residues long. Germline-derived CDR1 and CDR2 are MNHNY and SVGAGI (reference sequence). The CDR3, as DNA: TGTGCCAGCACCGCAAAAGGGACAGGCCATTCACCCCTCCACTTT. This sequence encodes CASTAKGTGHSPLHF.

This chain links TRBV5-1 with TRBJ2-3, with 8 bases fitting TRBD1. The CDR3 contains 15 residues. Looked up from germline, CDR1 is SGHRS and CDR2 is YFSETQ. V trimming: 6 bases; J trimming: 3 bases; junction bases outside the gene matches: 9. The CDR3 DNA reads TGCGCCAGCAACGTCGGGACAGGCGGAACAGATACGCAGTATTTT. Translation: CASNVGTGGTDTQYF.

This clonotype was seen just once. Sequence at one end of the junction differs from germline and may be a read error. The chain uses TRBV6-6 and TRBJ1-5, with 8 bases lining up with TRBD1. Germline V gives CDR1 MNHNY, CDR2 SVGAGI (reference sequence). The length of the CDR3 is 14 residues. The CDR3 spells CASKTGTGYHPQHF. The DNA for the CDR3 is TGTGCCAGCAAGACCGGGACAGGTTATCATCCCCAGCATTTT.

The chain links TRBV12-3 or TRBV12-4 to TRBJ1-2, with TRBD1 as a possible D gene (6 bases). The CDR3 is made up of 14 amino acids. Trimming pared 6 bases from V and 3 bases from J, leaving 14 bases between. The chain's CDR3 is CASRHHRAYYGYTF. The CDR3 nucleotides are TGTGCCAGCAGACATCACAGGGCCTACTATGGCTACACCTTC.

The chain combines TRBV6-6 with TRBJ1-5; 8 nucleotides line up with TRBD1. Germline values: CDR1 MNHNY, CDR2 SVGAGI (reference sequence). This CDR3 has 16 amino acids. Unmatched junction bases numbered 7, after V lost 6 bases and J lost 0 bases. The CDR3 bases are TGTGCCAGCAGCTCGGACAGGGAGGTTAGCAATCAGCCCCAGCATTTT. It codes for CASSSDREVSNQPQHF.

This clonotype has just a few counts. This chain joins TRBV18 and TRBJ2-4; D may be TRBD2 (5 bases). V shed 6 bases and J shed 4 bases, with 10 bases lying between them. Germline loops: CDR1 KGHSH, CDR2 LQKENI. This CDR3 is built from 13 residues. The CDR3 DNA is TGTGCCAGCTCTCCAGGAGGTAAAAACATTCAGTACTTC. This encodes CASSPGGKNIQYF.

This chain uses TRBV3-1 with TRBJ2-1; D may be TRBD2 (6 bases). CDR3 length equals 15 residues. The germline V and J ends were trimmed by 0 bases and 8 bases, with 14 bases remaining between them. Germline values: CDR1 LGHDT, CDR2 YNNKEL (reference sequence). The CDR3 here is CASSQEGGAIYEQFF. The CDR3, as DNA: TGTGCCAGCAGCCAAGAAGGCGGGGCGATTTATGAGCAGTTCTTC.

The chain has TRBV2 and TRBJ2-1; D is unresolved. Germline V gives CDR1 SNHLY, CDR2 FYNNEI. Trimming cost V 4 bases and J 4 bases, with 14 bases left between them. The CDR3 has 15 amino acids. CDR3 sequence reads: CASSGAEGVYNEQFF. The CDR3 region has the DNA TGTGCCAGCAGTGGGGCCGAAGGAGTGTACAATGAGCAGTTCTTC.

The chain joins TRBV5-1 to TRBJ2-5, with TRBD2 identical over 12 bases. Germline trimming cut 4 bases from V and 4 bases from J; bases unmatched to any gene: 8. The CDR3 spans 16 residues. The V gene's germline CDR1 is SGHRS and CDR2 YFSETQ. CDR3 nucleotides: TGCGCCAGCAGCGAAGCCCTAGCGGGAGGGGGAGAGACCCAGTACTTC. Protein: CASSEALAGGGETQYF.

The chain carries TRBV5-6 and TRBJ1-1, with unresolved D. The CDR3 has 15 residues. The germline V gene encodes CDR1 SGHDT and CDR2 YYEEEE. Trimming left V 5 bases short and J 1 base short, with 15 bases between. The CDR3 region has the DNA TGTGCCAGCAGTTCCTTTGGACGGTCGAACACTGAAGCTTTCTTT. Translating it yields CASSSFGRSNTEAFF.